One and the same sample provided the 29 T cell receptor beta chains below, sequenced in a study of tumor-infiltrating lymphocytes in primary liver carcinoma. TCR beta cDNA was reverse-transcribed from roughly 520 ng of total RNA. The reaction used a constant-region primer and ProtoScript II reverse transcriptase. Employing slightly modified ARM-PCR, three nested multiplex PCR rounds were run, and these gave rise to the TCR beta libraries. In the first two PCR rounds, TRBV1-TRBV30 forward primers were paired with a C-beta reverse primer, and each round lasted approximately 10 cycles. From the multiplex PCR reads, TCRdb called clonotypes with MiXCR, one entry per CDR3 protein. The sample lists 20,000 to 25,000 distinct CDR3 sequences, almost 80% occurring once. DNA and RNA were both co-extracted from approximately 20-30 mg of bulk tissue that had not been sorted. The sample was liver tumor tissue from sampling region 1. Subset denoted: tumor region T1, superior pole. The receptors derive from a woman between 25 and 40 years old with primary liver carcinoma and hepatitis B virus infection.

The chain joins TRBV11-2 to TRBJ2-1; 13 positions match TRBD2. J lost 5 bases, V lost 4 bases, and 5 bases had no gene match. The CDR3 loop spans 16 amino acids. Germline CDR1 is SGHAT and CDR2 is FQNNGV. In nucleotides, the CDR3 is TGTGCCAGCAGCTGGGGGGGACTAGCGGGGAACAATGAGCAGTTCTTC. Translating it yields CASSWGGLAGNNEQFF.

This chain uses TRBV11-2 with TRBJ2-7, with D possibly matching TRBD2 (5 bases). V lost 6 bases to trimming and J lost 4 bases, with 13 bases between them. Germline-derived CDR1 and CDR2 are SGHAT and FQNNGV. The CDR3 covers 13 residues. DNA of the CDR3: TGTGCCAGCAGTATAGAGGGCCTTTACGAGCAGTACTTC. It translates to CASSIEGLYEQYF.

As regards this clonotype: The junction departs from germline at one end; a sequencing error may be responsible. The chain joins TRBV12-3 or TRBV12-4 to TRBJ2-1, with 11 bases matching TRBD2. This CDR3 is built from 15 residues. The CDR3 reads CGSSLSGTSGLEDFF. The CDR3 nucleotides read TGTGGCAGCAGCCTGTCCGGGACTAGCGGACTTGAGGATTTCTTC.

In its sample, this clonotype was seen once. The CDR3 ends on some other residue instead of the conserved phenylalanine or tryptophan, so this is likely a read error. This rearrangement joins TRBV6-6 to TRBJ2-3, with D maybe TRBD2 (5 bases). This CDR3 contains 17 residues. Germline V gene lookup returns CDR1 MNHNY and CDR2 SVGAGI (reference sequence). V lost 8 bases to trimming and J lost 11 bases, with 32 bases between them. CDR3 coding DNA: TGTGCCAGCTGTTCCACCTTAGACCGAGGAGGCCAGATAGGGCAGTATTTA. Its protein is CASCSTLDRGGQIGQYL.

This clonotype was recorded many times. The genes are TRBV11-2 and TRBJ1-1, with TRBD1 matching 8 bases. This CDR3 comprises 14 residues. CDR1 is SGHAT and CDR2 is FQNNGV in the germline V gene. Trimming took 6 bases from V and 7 from J; bases not matched to a gene: 10. CDR3 sequence: CASRTLGQGGEAFF. CDR3 coding DNA: TGTGCCAGCAGGACCCTAGGACAGGGCGGTGAAGCTTTCTTT.

A word on this clonotype: At one boundary the junction diverges from the germline segment, which might be a read error. The chain uses TRBV11-2 and TRBJ1-1, with TRBD1 matching over 8 bases. The CDR3 sequence is 14 residues long. CDR1 is SGHAT, CDR2 FQNNGV, per germline. CDR3 loop: CASRYTGGKAEALF. CDR3 bases: TGTGCCAGCAGGTATACAGGGGGGAAGGCTGAAGCTTTATTT.

Worth noting for this clonotype: One end of the junction does not line up with germline, which may come from a read error. V is TRBV12-3 or TRBV12-4 and J is TRBJ2-5; tentatively, D is TRBD2 (6 bases). The CDR3 has 15 residues. CDR3 in amino acids: CAGSTYPGSEETQYF. The CDR3 DNA follows: TGTGCCGGCAGTACGTACCCCGGGAGTGAAGAGACCCAGTACTTC.

A remark on this clonotype: The junction and the germline gene differ at one end; a read error may be behind it. V usage is TRBV4-3 and J usage is TRBJ2-1; D remains ambiguous. The germline CDR1 and CDR2 sequences are LGHNA and YSLEER. The CDR3 sequence is 14 residues long. The DNA of the CDR3 is TGCGCCAGCAACCATAGAGAGTTGGTCAATGAGCAGTTCTTT. Protein sequence: CASNHRELVNEQFF.

This clonotype was observed a single time. This is likely a read error, given that the CDR3 carries no conserved phenylalanine or tryptophan at its end. The chain uses TRBV6-2 or TRBV6-3 and TRBJ2-7; D is possibly TRBD2 (6 bases). V was shortened by 5 bases and J by 4 bases, with 18 bases between the two germline ends. This CDR3 is built from 15 residues. Germline CDR1 MNHEY, CDR2 SVGEGT. CDR3 region: CASSQLAEGLYEQYL. The CDR3 nucleotides are TGTGCCAGCAGTCAATTAGCGGAAGGACTTTACGAGCAGTACCTT.

As concerns this clonotype: The CDR3 ends on some other residue instead of the conserved phenylalanine or tryptophan, so this is likely a read error. The chain links TRBV6-5 to TRBJ1-1; unclear D gene. V dropped 2 bases and J dropped 10 bases, with 8 bases sitting between them. The CDR3 contains 11 residues. Germline V gene sequence: CDR1 MNHEY, CDR2 SVGAGI. CDR3 sequence: CASSYVDVAFL. The CDR3, as DNA: TGTGCCAGCAGTTACGTGGATGTAGCTTTCTTA.

Only a few counts were recorded for this clonotype. The germline gene is not matched at one end of the junction; a read error may be the cause. V gene TRBV11-2 combines with J gene TRBJ1-1, with 11 bases identical to TRBD1. Looked up from germline, CDR1 is SGHAT and CDR2 is FQNNGV. The CDR3 runs to 20 residues. The DNA for the CDR3 is TGTGCCGGCAGCGCTCGGGACAGGGGGTGCAAGAGGTGGAGTAACACAGAAGCTTTCTTT. Encoded protein: CAGSARDRGCKRWSNTEAFF.

Comments on this clonotype: At one of its ends the junction is not consistent with the germline gene, which may arise from a read error. V usage is TRBV5-1 and J usage is TRBJ2-5; the D is unclear. Germline V gene sequence: CDR1 SGHRS, CDR2 YFSETQ. The CDR3 length is 14 residues. CDR3 residues: CSSSLQRTQETQYF. The CDR3 region has the DNA TGCTCCAGCAGCCTTCAGAGAACCCAAGAGACCCAGTACTTC.

Details on this clonotype: A read error may produce the germline difference seen at one junction end. The chain carries TRBV29-1 and TRBJ2-5; 9 nucleotides match TRBD1. The CDR3 loop spans 13 amino acids. CDR1 and CDR2 (germline): SQVTM, ANQGSEA. DNA of the CDR3: TGTAGCGTCGTCAGTTGGACAGGGGAAATCCAGTACTTC. It is translated as CSVVSWTGEIQYF.

About this clonotype itself: One end of the junction is discordant with germline, which a read error may explain. The chain carries TRBV30 and TRBJ2-7; 8 bases match TRBD2. CDR3 length: 15 residues. The V gene's germline CDR1 is GTSNPN and CDR2 SVGIG (reference sequence). This chain's CDR3 is CAWRGLAGKSFEQYF. The CDR3 nucleotides read TGTGCCTGGAGGGGATTAGCGGGGAAGTCCTTCGAGCAGTACTTC.

Points on this clonotype: The conserved phenylalanine or tryptophan is not found at the CDR3 terminus, so this likely reflects a read error. The chain combines TRBV29-1 with TRBJ2-5; tentatively, D is TRBD1 (5 bases). The CDR3 is 13 residues long. Germline V gene data show CDR1 as SQVTM and CDR2 as ANQGSEA. V was shortened by 6 bases and J by 5 bases, with 16 bases between the two germline ends. The CDR3 sequence: CSVVNWTRETQYI. Here the CDR3 DNA reads TGCAGCGTCGTCAATTGGACAAGGGAGACCCAGTACATC.

The chain recombines TRBV6-2 or TRBV6-3 with TRBJ2-2; weak D call: TRBD2 (5 bases). Germline CDR1 MNHEY, CDR2 SVGEGT. The V and J ends lost 8 bases and 1 base respectively, with 11 bases between them. This CDR3 region has 14 residues. In DNA form, the CDR3 reads TGTGCCAGCGGCGTTGCGGGGAACACCGGGGAGCTGTTTTTT. It codes for CASGVAGNTGELFF.

On this clonotype: One end of the junction fails to match germline, which may point to a read error. The rearrangement joins TRBV11-3 to TRBJ2-1, with D maybe TRBD1 (5 bases). Germline V gives CDR1 SGHNT, CDR2 YENEEA. This CDR3 comprises 16 residues. The CDR3 sequence is CASSSTGHGFLDGQFF. For the CDR3, the DNA is TGCGCCAGCAGTTCAACAGGACACGGCTTCTTGGATGGGCAGTTCTTC.

V usage is TRBV11-3 and J usage is TRBJ1-6; D not certain. CDR1 and CDR2 (germline): SGHNT, YENEEA. The ends were cut back, 3 bases at V and 11 bases at J, with 17 bases in the middle. This CDR3 has 15 amino acids. DNA for the CDR3: TGTGCCAGCAGCTTTAAGTGGAGCTATGGTCCACCCCTCCACTTT. Protein product: CASSFKWSYGPPLHF.

In this sample, this clonotype turned up a few times. The V call is TRBV29-1, the J call TRBJ2-1, with 9 bases fitting TRBD2. V trimming: 6 bases; J trimming: 4 bases; junction bases outside the gene matches: 7. The CDR3 loop spans 14 amino acids. CDR1 and CDR2 from the germline V gene are SQVTM and ANQGSEA. Written as DNA, the CDR3 is TGCAGCGTCGCCGGGCTAGCGGGATACAATGAGCAGTTCTTC. Protein: CSVAGLAGYNEQFF.

This sequence joins TRBV4-2 and TRBJ1-2; a weak D match, TRBD1 (5 bases). The CDR3 loop spans 15 amino acids. Trimming took off 4 bases at V and 2 bases at J, with 14 bases between the two ends. CDR1 is LGHNA and CDR2 is YNFKEQ in the germline V gene. The CDR3 bases are TGTGCCAGCAGCCGAGGTCAGGGCCCGAACTATGGCTACACCTTC. Its translation is CASSRGQGPNYGYTF.

On this clonotype: An end of the junction does not agree with germline; a read error may underlie this. The rearrangement joins TRBV2 to TRBJ2-7; D is unresolved. Germline V gene sequence: CDR1 SNHLY, CDR2 FYNNEI. This CDR3 contains 15 residues. CDR3 nucleotide sequence: TGTGCCAGTTGTGATCTGCGGCCAGGAACCTACGAGCGGTACTTC. As protein: CASCDLRPGTYERYF.

In its sample, this clonotype was seen once. Germline is not matched at one junction end, which may reflect a read error. The chain has TRBV14 and TRBJ1-3; tentatively, D is TRBD1 (5 bases). Germline CDR1 reads SGHDN; CDR2 reads FVKESK. The CDR3 covers 15 residues. The CDR3 reads CASNGIGASGNTTYF. CDR3 bases: TGTGCTAGCAATGGGATTGGGGCCTCTGGAAACACCACATATTTT. Variable domain in full (rest from reference TRBV14 and TRBJ1-3): EAGVTQFPSHSVIEKGQTVTLRCDPISGHDNLYWYRRVMGKEIKFLLHFVKESKQDESGMPNNRFLAERTGGTYSTLKVQPAELEDSGVYFCASNGIGASGNTTYFGEGSWLTVV.

The chain is built from TRBV4-3 and TRBJ2-3; D is unclear. Deletions cut 3 bases from V and 6 bases from J, with 25 bases between. The CDR3 totals 18 residues. The germline V gene has CDR1 LGHNA and CDR2 YSLEER. CDR3 coding DNA: TGCGCCAGCAGCCAGTCGGCCTGGCTGGGCGATCCCAATGATACGCAGTATTTT. Protein: CASSQSAWLGDPNDTQYF.

The chain combines TRBV11-3 with TRBJ1-4; D is uncertain. This CDR3 has 12 amino acids. The V gene's germline CDR1 is SGHNT and CDR2 YENEEA. V lost 6 bases to trimming and J lost 6 bases, with 8 bases between them. CDR3 protein: CASSRGHEKLFF. The CDR3 DNA reads as TGTGCCAGCAGTCGTGGTCATGAAAAACTGTTTTTT.

The chain joins TRBV14 to TRBJ2-3; 10 nucleotides line up with TRBD2. Germline-derived CDR1 and CDR2 are SGHDN and FVKESK. This CDR3 is built from 16 residues. The V gene end was trimmed by 6 bases and the J gene end by 6 bases; junction bases not matched to a gene: 12. The CDR3 region is CASSQVQREGCDTQYF. In nucleotides, the CDR3 is TGTGCCAGCAGTCAGGTTCAGCGGGAGGGCTGTGATACGCAGTATTTT.

In regard to this clonotype: A read error may produce the germline difference seen at one junction end. This chain joins TRBV28 and TRBJ1-1, with 7 bases lining up with TRBD1. Germline V gene lookup returns CDR1 MDHEN and CDR2 SYDVKM. This CDR3 region has 14 residues. CDR3 DNA sequence: TGTGTCGGCAGAGACAGGGTTATGAACAGTGAAGCTTTCTTT. Translated: CVGRDRVMNSEAFF.

Turning to this clonotype: At one end the junction does not follow the germline gene, possibly because of a read error. V is TRBV5-6 and J is TRBJ1-5, with TRBD1 matching over 9 bases. Germline V lookup: CDR1 SGHDT, CDR2 YYEEEE. This CDR3 comprises 14 residues. The CDR3 loop is CAGSTGGSNQSQHF. The CDR3 DNA reads as TGTGCCGGCAGCACAGGGGGCAGCAATCAGTCACAGCATTTT.

Concerning this clonotype itself: This likely comes from a read error, as the CDR3 has no conserved phenylalanine or tryptophan at its end. The gene calls are TRBV11-1 and TRBJ2-5; D call uncertain. V shed 2 bases and J shed 3 bases, with 10 bases lying between them. The CDR3 covers 14 residues. Germline values: CDR1 SGHAT, CDR2 FQDESV (reference sequence). The CDR3 here is CASSLTRREETQYI. CDR3 DNA: TGTGCCAGCAGCTTAACAAGGCGCGAAGAGACCCAGTACATC.

To note about this clonotype: It is unclear where the CDR3 begins or ends on the DNA, so no DNA is shown, and the CDR3 is as TCRdb lists it. This chain joins TRBV6-5 and TRBJ1-1. Germline CDR1 and CDR2: MNHEY and SVGAGI. The CDR3 has 16 amino acids, counting both end residues. The CDR3 sequence: CVSSYGCSGRGTEAFF.